These 3 T cell receptor beta chains were all obtained from the same sample, sequenced in a study of T cells in Graves' hyperthyroidism and ophthalmopathy. It was RNA transcripts that yielded the amplified TCR beta CDR3 regions. A set of HTBI primers served as the primers for a first-round RT-PCR of the TCR CDR3. TCRdb fed the multiplex PCR reads into MiXCR, producing one record per CDR3 protein. The sample contains some 490,000 distinct CDR3 sequences, roughly 22% of which appear only once. Sequencing was done on a sample of blood. All receptors come from a woman between 65 and 79 years old with Graves' ophthalmopathy.

To note about this clonotype: A much larger clone lies one base from this, so it may be a read error. The chain links TRBV7-9 to TRBJ1-5; D remains unclear. The CDR3 totals 16 residues. CDR1 SEHNR and CDR2 FQNEAQ come from the germline V gene (reference sequence). Deletions cut 5 bases from V and 9 bases from J, with 23 bases between. The CDR3 is CASSPGPEGWDRPQHF. The CDR3 DNA follows: TGTGCCAGCAGCCCCGGGCCCGAGGGCTGGGATCGGCCCCAGCATTTT. The full variable domain, completed using reference TRBV7-9 and TRBJ1-5, is DTGVSQNPRHKITKRGQNVTFRCDPISEHNRLYWYRQTLGQGPEFLTYFQNEAQLEKSRLLSDRFSAERPKGSFSTLEIQRTEQGDSAMYLCASSPGPEGWDRPQHFGDGTRLSIL.

This clonotype has only a few counts. This sequence joins TRBV3-1 and TRBJ2-7; D possibly matches TRBD1 or TRBD2 (5 bases each). The length of the CDR3 is 14 residues. The ends were cut back, 5 bases at V and 2 bases at J, with 13 bases in the middle. The germline CDR1 and CDR2 sequences are LGHDT and YNNKEL (reference sequence). CDR3 DNA sequence: TGTGCCAGCAGCTCACCGGGGCATGCCTACGAGCAGTACTTC. This codes for CASSSPGHAYEQYF.

This clonotype was seen a handful of times. J is TRBJ2-1 and V is TRBV5-1; D might be TRBD2 (6 bases). The V end lost 3 bases, the J end lost 5 bases, and 9 bases lay between the germline ends. Germline assignment: CDR1 SGHRS and CDR2 YFSETQ. The CDR3 loop spans 13 amino acids. CDR3 region: CASSWGVNNEQFF. In DNA form, the CDR3 reads TGCGCCAGCAGCTGGGGGGTTAACAATGAGCAGTTCTTC.